These 13 T cell receptor beta chains originate from one sample sequenced in a study of identical twins (dated by TCRdb to the mid-2010s). The library was prepared using 5' RACE. TCRdb lists the instrument as Illumina HiSeq 2000. In-frame beta chains were kept once TCRdb had trimmed the public reads at Q25 with fastp and called clones with MiXCR. Rows with one shared CDR3 protein collapse into an entry with the most common genes and DNA. This sample is represented by about 520,000 distinct CDR3 sequences; about 20% of them were singletons. The top ten clones comprise around 0.9% of the sample. In addition, the sample was reused for a study of T cells expressing NK-cell markers.

Sequenced material: CD4+ T cells sorted from blood. These receptors were taken from a woman between 18 and 29 years old in good health.

This clonotype came up a few times. V is TRBV5-1 and J is TRBJ2-7; D gene uncertain. V lost 0 bases to trimming and J lost 3 bases, with 13 bases between them. The length of the CDR3 is 15 residues. Germline V CDR1 and CDR2: SGHRS, YFSETQ. This CDR3 is CASSLDGGPLYEQYF. DNA for the CDR3: TGCGCCAGCAGCTTGGATGGCGGCCCACTCTACGAGCAGTACTTC.

The chain has TRBV9 and TRBJ2-3, with D perhaps being TRBD1 or TRBD2 (5 bases each). The CDR3 has 14 residues. Trimming took 3 bases from V and 9 from J, leaving 17 bases between them. In germline, CDR1 is SGDLS, CDR2 YYNGEE. The CDR3 loop is CASSATIRDLTQYF. As DNA, the CDR3 is TGTGCCAGCAGCGCGACTATCAGGGACCTAACGCAGTATTTT.

The chain uses TRBV7-9 and TRBJ1-1; TRBD1 aligns across 7 bases. From germline, CDR1 is SEHNR and CDR2 FQNEAQ (reference sequence). J was trimmed by 10 bases and V by 2 bases; bases with no gene match: 10. There are 14 residues in the CDR3. The CDR3 reads CASSLRQGMFVAFF. As DNA, the CDR3 is TGTGCCAGCAGCTTACGACAGGGTATGTTCGTAGCTTTCTTT.

Concerning this clonotype itself: A read error may account for a junction end that differs from germline. V usage is TRBV2 and J usage is TRBJ2-1, with TRBD2 matching 12 bases. The germline V gene encodes CDR1 SNHLY and CDR2 FYNNEI. The CDR3 has 11 residues. The CDR3 bases are TGTGCCAGCAGTTCTAGCGGGGGGGCCCTCTTC. Translating gives CASSSSGGALF.

The chain links TRBV7-9 to TRBJ2-7; D not resolved. Germline V gene sequence: CDR1 SEHNR, CDR2 FQNEAQ (reference sequence). Deletions cut 8 bases from V and 2 bases from J, with 13 bases between. This CDR3 has 13 amino acids. The CDR3 loop is CASATGSAYEQYF. The CDR3 DNA sequence: TGTGCCAGCGCTACCGGAAGTGCCTACGAGCAGTACTTC.

This clonotype was seen only once. This chain links TRBV7-2 with TRBJ1-4; D unresolved. In germline, CDR1 is SGHTA, CDR2 FQGNSA. The CDR3 length is 15 residues. The ends were cut back, 2 bases at V and 5 bases at J, with 12 bases in the middle. CDR3 region: CASSLRAGLNEKLFF. CDR3 DNA sequence: TGTGCCAGCAGCTTAAGAGCGGGATTAAATGAAAAACTGTTTTTT.

The chain combines TRBV6-4 with TRBJ2-3; no clear D gene. CDR1 is MRHNA and CDR2 is SNTAGT in the germline V gene. V shed 6 bases and J shed 0 bases, with 10 bases lying between them. The CDR3 spans 14 residues. The CDR3 sequence is CASREPYSTDTQYF. The CDR3 DNA is TGTGCCAGCAGGGAACCTTACAGCACAGATACGCAGTATTTT.

The chain employs TRBV4-2 and TRBJ1-1; no firm D call. This CDR3 spans 13 amino acids. The V end lost 1 base, the J end lost 3 bases, and 6 bases lay between the germline ends. Germline loops: CDR1 LGHNA, CDR2 YNFKEQ. Here the CDR3 DNA reads TGTGCCAGCAGCCAAGTTCGGTACACTGAAGCTTTCTTT. Amino acids: CASSQVRYTEAFF.

The chain links TRBV7-8 to TRBJ2-2, with D uncertain. This CDR3 comprises 14 residues. Trimming removed 3 bases at V and 4 bases at J, with 9 bases between. CDR1 and CDR2 (germline): SGHVS, FQNEAQ. The CDR3 region has the DNA TGTGCCAGCAGCTTCGACCTGGTCACCGGGGAGCTGTTTTTT. Translation gives CASSFDLVTGELFF.

This chain links TRBV5-1 with TRBJ2-1, with D perhaps assigned TRBD1 or TRBD2 (5 bases each). CDR1 is SGHRS and CDR2 is YFSETQ in the germline V gene. The V and J ends lost 4 bases and 8 bases respectively, with 25 bases between them. The CDR3 contains 17 residues. DNA for the CDR3: TGCGCCAGCAGCGACCCACATGGGGGAGCCGATCTGGATGAGCAGTTCTTC. Protein sequence: CASSDPHGGADLDEQFF.

V usage is TRBV12-5 and J usage is TRBJ2-2, with D uncertain. In germline, CDR1 is LGHNT, CDR2 FRNRAP. V was cut by 0 bases and J by 6 bases, with 11 bases left in between. The CDR3 consists of 15 residues. CDR3 nucleotides: TGTGCTAGTGGTTTGGTATTGGGGTCGGCCGGGGAGCTGTTTTTT. Its protein is CASGLVLGSAGELFF.

This chain links TRBV6-1 with TRBJ2-1, with 12 bases that match TRBD1. The CDR3 is 14 amino acids. The V gene end was trimmed by 9 bases and the J gene end by 6 bases; junction bases not matched to a gene: 6. The V gene's germline CDR1 is MNHNS and CDR2 SASEGT. The CDR3 DNA sequence: TGTGCCAGTATCCGGGACAGGGGGCGCAATGAGCAGTTCTTC. Residues: CASIRDRGRNEQFF.

This clonotype has only a few counts. The genes are TRBV15 and TRBJ2-5, with D perhaps assigned TRBD1 or TRBD2 (5 bases each). Trimming left V 5 bases short and J 5 bases short, with 18 bases between. From germline, CDR1 is LNHNV and CDR2 YYDKDF (reference sequence). The length of the CDR3 is 15 residues. The CDR3 DNA reads TGTGCCACCAGCCGCCGGGACCCACAGCGGGAGACCCAGTACTTC. Amino acid sequence: CATSRRDPQRETQYF. Full variable domain (missing parts from reference TRBV15 and TRBJ2-5): DAMVIQNPRYQVTQFGKPVTLSCSQTLNHNVMYWYQQKSSQAPKLLFHYYDKDFNNEADTPDNFQSRRPNTSFCFLDIRSPGLGDTAMYLCATSRRDPQRETQYFGPGTRLLVL.